This T cell receptor beta chain was obtained from a study of Tregs in tolerant kidney transplant recipients. Recipients received nonmyeloablative bone marrow transplants from related graft donors, with transient mixed chimerism. The repertoire was sequenced with immunoSEQ multiplex PCR; TCRdb's copy has only in-frame clones and lacks some. This sample has approximately 82,000 clones; approximately 93% occur once, and the top ten carry approximately 1.5%. The CDR3 totals 16 residues. The germline V gene encodes CDR1 SEHNR and CDR2 FQNEAQ (reference sequence). V shed 1 base, J shed 1 base, and the junction held 3 bases outside the gene matches. Details on this clone: The antigen remains undetermined.

Notes on the study in general: For some patients, primers changed over time, blocking nucleotide-level comparison. In tolerant patients, donor-specific Tregs outgrew total Tregs, suggesting antigen-driven expansion.

This TCR was recovered from a human patient who received a combined kidney and bone marrow transplant. Part of the T cells may come from the graft donor. The rearrangement uses TRBV7-9 and TRBJ2-3; 9 bases are shared with TRBD2. The sequences come from CD4+ T cells from blood (PBMCs), collected 12 months after the transplant. The chain's CDR3 is CASSLGASGGTDTQYF. CDR3 nucleotide sequence: TGTGCCAGCAGCTTAGGGGCTAGCGGGGGCACAGATACGCAGTATTTT. Based on the CDR3 plus reference TRBV7-9 and TRBJ2-3, the full variable domain is DTGVSQNPRHKITKRGQNVTFRCDPISEHNRLYWYRQTLGQGPEFLTYFQNEAQLEKSRLLSDRFSAERPKGSFSTLEIQRTEQGDSAMYLCASSLGASGGTDTQYFGPGTRLTVL.